The rows below give T cell receptor beta chains drawn from one sample of a study of T cells in Graves' hyperthyroidism and ophthalmopathy. TCRdb independently ran MiXCR on the multiplex PCR reads; one entry per CDR3 protein. The sample holds fewer than 110,000 distinct CDR3 sequences, roughly 50% seen once. Sequenced: blood. The receptors originated from a man in his forties with Graves' hyperthyroidism. CDR3s leave out the opening cysteine and the closing phenylalanine or tryptophan. The order of the fields is J gene, V gene, CDR3 protein.

j_call: TRBJ2-2; v_call: TRBV29-1; cdr3_aa: SVARVVGGELF
j_call: TRBJ2-2; v_call: TRBV24-1; cdr3_aa: ATSDLLSVGGTAAGNTGELF
j_call: TRBJ2-3; v_call: TRBV7-3; cdr3_aa: ASSLAGGNTDTQY
j_call: TRBJ2-1; v_call: TRBV5-1; cdr3_aa: ASSPSPRVDEQF
j_call: TRBJ2-3; v_call: TRBV25-1; cdr3_aa: ASSEWGGEQVNLQWY
j_call: TRBJ1-1; v_call: TRBV12-3/TRBV12-4; cdr3_aa: ASSSGQSRNTEAF
j_call: TRBJ2-1; v_call: TRBV6-1; cdr3_aa: ASELSYNEQF
j_call: TRBJ2-1; v_call: TRBV7-6; cdr3_aa: ASSPQYGLAKNEQF
j_call: TRBJ1-4; v_call: TRBV2; cdr3_aa: ASNPRGLRGGHEKLF
j_call: TRBJ2-1; v_call: TRBV5-6; cdr3_aa: ASTRDGQAEQF
j_call: TRBJ1-2; v_call: TRBV12-3/TRBV12-4; cdr3_aa: ASSYSNDRFRANYGYT
j_call: TRBJ2-1; v_call: TRBV25-1; cdr3_aa: ASSEFRTYGYNEQF
j_call: TRBJ1-2; v_call: TRBV29-1; cdr3_aa: SVLTMGPYGYT
j_call: TRBJ1-5; v_call: TRBV24-1; cdr3_aa: ARDPDQPQH
j_call: TRBJ1-1; v_call: TRBV12-3/TRBV12-4; cdr3_aa: ASRDPTGGNTEAF
j_call: TRBJ2-7; v_call: TRBV4-3; cdr3_aa: ASSQDYGGRRQY
j_call: TRBJ2-2; v_call: TRBV9; cdr3_aa: ASSVGSRNTGELF
j_call: TRBJ1-5; v_call: TRBV2; cdr3_aa: ASNSGEYSNQPQH
j_call: TRBJ1-6; v_call: TRBV15; cdr3_aa: ATGDGYSGNSPLH
j_call: TRBJ2-7; v_call: TRBV20-1; cdr3_aa: SARDRGQGWYEQY
j_call: TRBJ2-7; v_call: TRBV2; cdr3_aa: APEDRVGEQY
j_call: TRBJ1-1; v_call: TRBV7-9; cdr3_aa: ASSAREPGTEAF
j_call: TRBJ1-1; v_call: TRBV3-1; cdr3_aa: ASSQSQGNTEAF
j_call: TRBJ1-5; v_call: TRBV10-1; cdr3_aa: ASSEGFGQPQH
j_call: TRBJ2-5; v_call: TRBV7-3; cdr3_aa: ASSLGQIRETQY
j_call: TRBJ1-5; v_call: TRBV12-3/TRBV12-4; cdr3_aa: ASSFLGRAFSSNQPQH
j_call: TRBJ2-7; v_call: TRBV9; cdr3_aa: ASNATSGSYEQY
j_call: TRBJ1-2; v_call: TRBV15; cdr3_aa: ATSTGTGRGKGNYGYT
j_call: TRBJ1-2; v_call: TRBV10-3; cdr3_aa: AISSGTGEESYGYT
j_call: TRBJ1-1; v_call: TRBV7-9; cdr3_aa: ASRLGQQNEAF
j_call: TRBJ2-7; v_call: TRBV9; cdr3_aa: ASSVGWGVSGWNSYEQY
j_call: TRBJ1-5; v_call: TRBV7-2; cdr3_aa: ASSSTGTGKWEQH
j_call: TRBJ2-5; v_call: TRBV6-2/TRBV6-3; cdr3_aa: ASSYRGGRMAQY
j_call: TRBJ1-6; v_call: TRBV11-1; cdr3_aa: ASSLKPGGENSPLH
j_call: TRBJ1-6; v_call: TRBV15; cdr3_aa: ATSSQRGNSPLH
j_call: TRBJ1-5; v_call: TRBV6-1; cdr3_aa: ATWGTLYSNQPQH
j_call: TRBJ1-2; v_call: TRBV9; cdr3_aa: ASSSTSGGGDGYT
j_call: TRBJ2-7; v_call: TRBV10-3; cdr3_aa: AIDKGFNELY
j_call: TRBJ2-7; v_call: TRBV9; cdr3_aa: ASSVDTNSYEQY
j_call: TRBJ2-1; v_call: TRBV12-3/TRBV12-4; cdr3_aa: ASSLAITKSSYNEQF
j_call: TRBJ2-1; v_call: TRBV20-1; cdr3_aa: SARVQREGF